The rows below give T cell receptor beta chains drawn from one sample of a study of radiation and T cells in renal cell carcinoma. TCRdb keeps only in-frame clones here, not all; method: immunoSEQ multiplex PCR. The repertoire holds 20,000 to 25,000 clones, with roughly 60% as singletons. This material consisted of tumor tissue, taken from a patient whose treatment was nephrectomy without radiotherapy. The receptors stem from a man aged 40-50 years with renal cell carcinoma. The CDR3 runs from the conserved cysteine through the conserved F or W. D genes are given only for firm matches. Clone size is shown for a subset of rows, as once, few, many or a class of expanded clone.

J: TRBJ1-1; size: NA; V: TRBV18; D: NA; CDR3: CASSPGGLNTEAFF; DNA: TGTGCCAGCTCACCGGGGGGGCTGAACACTGAAGCTTTCTTT
J: TRBJ2-3; size: NA; V: TRBV9; D: TRBD2; CDR3: CASSVEGLAGFESTDTQYF; DNA: TGTGCCAGCAGCGTAGAGGGACTAGCGGGGTTCGAGAGCACAGATACGCAGTATTTT
J: TRBJ1-6; size: few; V: TRBV7-2; D: NA; CDR3: CASSFSPSPLHF; DNA: TGTGCCAGCAGCTTCTCCCCTTCACCCCTCCACTTT
J: TRBJ2-1; size: many; V: TRBV30; D: TRBD2; CDR3: CAWSVSGALNEQFF; DNA: TGTGCCTGGAGTGTCAGCGGGGCTCTCAATGAGCAGTTCTTC
J: TRBJ2-4; size: NA; V: TRBV19; D: NA; CDR3: CASSGGAGKNIQYF; DNA: TGTGCCAGCTCCGGCGGGGCAGGCAAAAACATTCAGTACTTC
J: TRBJ2-2; size: NA; V: TRBV12-5; D: NA; CDR3: CASAGYTGELFF; DNA: TGTGCTAGTGCTGGTTACACCGGGGAGCTGTTTTTT
J: TRBJ1-4; size: once; V: TRBV9; D: NA; CDR3: CASSVGGLPNEKLFF; DNA: TGTGCCAGCAGCGTAGGAGGTTTGCCTAATGAAAAACTGTTTTTT
J: TRBJ1-5; size: NA; V: TRBV4-3; D: NA; CDR3: CASSPTIQNDPQHF; DNA: TGCGCCAGCAGCCCGACCATCCAAAACGATCCCCAGCATTTT
J: TRBJ2-7; size: NA; V: TRBV18; D: NA; CDR3: CASSRGAREQYF; DNA: TGTGCCAGCTCGCGAGGTGCACGCGAGCAGTACTTC
J: TRBJ2-1; size: many; V: TRBV7-6; D: TRBD2; CDR3: CASSQTSGGAYEQFF; DNA: TGTGCCAGCAGTCAGACTAGCGGGGGGGCTTATGAGCAGTTCTTC
J: TRBJ1-2; size: NA; V: TRBV18; D: NA; CDR3: CASSPNTNYGYTF; DNA: TGTGCCAGCTCACCAAATACTAACTATGGCTACACCTTC
J: TRBJ1-1; size: medium-sized; V: TRBV29-1; D: NA; CDR3: CSVGGTVGTEAFF; DNA: TGCAGCGTTGGAGGCACAGTGGGGACTGAAGCTTTCTTT
J: TRBJ1-1; size: NA; V: TRBV30; D: NA; CDR3: CAWGRGLQNTEAFF; DNA: TGTGCCTGGGGCCGGGGGCTCCAGAACACTGAAGCTTTCTTT
J: TRBJ1-2; size: NA; V: TRBV28; D: NA; CDR3: CASSPTGMINYGYTF; DNA: TGTGCCAGCAGTCCCACAGGGATGATTAACTATGGCTACACCTTC
J: TRBJ2-1; size: NA; V: TRBV19; D: NA; CDR3: CASNTGLYNEQFF; DNA: TGTGCCAGTAATACAGGGTTATACAATGAGCAGTTCTTC
J: TRBJ1-2; size: NA; V: TRBV10-3; D: NA; CDR3: CAISERAGQGLGYTF; DNA: TGTGCCATCAGTGAGCGGGCGGGGCAGGGACTTGGCTACACCTTC
J: TRBJ1-3; size: NA; V: TRBV6-5; D: NA; CDR3: CASSNGQFTGNTIYF; DNA: TGTGCCAGCAGCAACGGACAGTTTACTGGAAACACCATATATTTT
J: TRBJ2-1; size: NA; V: TRBV7-2; D: TRBD1; CDR3: CASSPRTGDYNEQFF; DNA: TGTGCCAGCAGCCCTCGGACAGGGGACTACAATGAGCAGTTCTTC
J: TRBJ2-2; size: NA; V: TRBV7-9; D: NA; CDR3: CASSFGGGGTGELFF; DNA: TGTGCCAGCAGCTTTGGTGGGGGAGGCACCGGGGAGCTGTTTTTT
J: TRBJ1-4; size: NA; V: TRBV15; D: TRBD1; CDR3: CATSGRTGGAEKLFF; DNA: TGTGCCACCAGCGGAAGGACAGGGGGTGCTGAAAAACTGTTTTTT
J: TRBJ2-4; size: NA; V: TRBV7-9; D: NA; CDR3: CASSLTLGAKNIQYF; DNA: TGTGCCAGCAGCTTGACGCTGGGTGCCAAAAACATTCAGTACTTC
J: TRBJ1-1; size: NA; V: TRBV5-1; D: TRBD1; CDR3: CASSFGQGAEAFF; DNA: TGCGCCAGCAGTTTTGGACAGGGGGCTGAAGCTTTCTTT
J: TRBJ1-5; size: NA; V: TRBV28; D: NA; CDR3: CASSFRPNQPQHF; DNA: TGTGCCAGCAGTTTTCGACCAAATCAGCCCCAGCATTTT
J: TRBJ2-5; size: NA; V: TRBV4-1; D: TRBD2; CDR3: CASSLSGRHPQETQYF; DNA: TGCGCCAGCAGCCTCAGCGGGAGGCACCCTCAAGAGACCCAGTACTTC
J: TRBJ1-2; size: NA; V: TRBV7-2; D: TRBD1; CDR3: CASSLGQGVGDGYTF; DNA: TGTGCCAGCAGCTTAGGACAGGGGGTGGGCGATGGCTACACCTTC
J: TRBJ1-6; size: NA; V: TRBV6-5; D: NA; CDR3: CASSYSAGQRQAPLHF; DNA: TGTGCCAGCAGTTACTCCGCAGGGCAACGTCAGGCACCCCTCCACTTT
J: TRBJ2-4; size: NA; V: TRBV6-5; D: TRBD1; CDR3: CASSYHDRGIQYF; DNA: TGTGCCAGCAGTTACCATGACAGGGGGATTCAGTACTTC
J: TRBJ2-1; size: NA; V: TRBV30; D: TRBD2; CDR3: CAWRPPGLAGGWNEQFF; DNA: TGTGCCTGGAGGCCACCGGGACTAGCGGGAGGTTGGAATGAGCAGTTCTTC
J: TRBJ1-2; size: NA; V: TRBV28; D: NA; CDR3: CASSLGAVTSHGYTF; DNA: TGTGCCAGCAGTTTAGGGGCAGTGACTAGCCATGGCTACACCTTC
J: TRBJ2-1; size: NA; V: TRBV9; D: NA; CDR3: CASSVATLGSNEQFF; DNA: TGTGCCAGCAGCGTAGCTACCTTGGGCAGCAATGAGCAGTTCTTC
J: TRBJ2-5; size: once; V: TRBV10-2; D: TRBD2; CDR3: CATGFGGEETQYF; DNA: TGCGCCACCGGGTTTGGGGGGGAAGAGACCCAGTACTTC
J: TRBJ2-3; size: NA; V: TRBV19; D: TRBD2; CDR3: CATRVDSGGAADTQYF; DNA: TGTGCCACGAGGGTGGACAGCGGGGGGGCAGCAGATACGCAGTATTTT
J: TRBJ2-7; size: NA; V: TRBV10-1; D: NA; CDR3: CASSAQGRTAPYEQYF; DNA: TGCGCCAGCAGTGCCCAGGGGCGGACGGCCCCTTACGAGCAGTACTTC
J: TRBJ1-2; size: NA; V: TRBV5-1; D: NA; CDR3: CASSLWTGSGYTF; DNA: TGCGCCAGCAGCTTGTGGACGGGGTCCGGCTACACCTTC
J: TRBJ1-2; size: few; V: TRBV5-6; D: TRBD1; CDR3: CASSGETGWIVGYTF; DNA: TGTGCCAGCAGCGGAGAGACAGGGTGGATAGTCGGCTACACCTTC
J: TRBJ2-4; size: NA; V: TRBV30; D: NA; CDR3: CAWREAGAKNIQYF; DNA: TGTGCCTGGAGGGAGGCGGGAGCCAAAAACATTCAGTACTTC
J: TRBJ1-5; size: once; V: TRBV10-1; D: NA; CDR3: CASSDREQPQHF; DNA: TGCGCCAGCAGTGACAGGGAGCAGCCCCAGCATTTT
J: TRBJ1-5; size: many; V: TRBV28; D: NA; CDR3: CASRTGHQPQHF; DNA: TGTGCCAGCAGGACAGGACATCAGCCCCAGCATTTT
J: TRBJ1-2; size: NA; V: TRBV14; D: NA; CDR3: CASSPSFRALPTF; DNA: TGTGCCAGCAGCCCCTCCTTTAGGGCGCTTCCCACCTTC
J: TRBJ2-1; size: few; V: TRBV11-2; D: TRBD2; CDR3: CASSLGGLAGVNEQFF; DNA: TGTGCCAGCAGCTTAGGGGGACTAGCGGGAGTCAATGAGCAGTTCTTC
J: TRBJ1-1; size: many; V: TRBV7-2; D: NA; CDR3: CASSLVNFPEVF; DNA: TGTGCCAGCAGCTTAGTGAACTTCCCTGAAGTATTT
J: TRBJ1-2; size: NA; V: TRBV5-6; D: NA; CDR3: CASSPRVYGGYTF; DNA: TGTGCCAGCAGCCCGCGGGTGTATGGTGGCTACACCTTC
J: TRBJ2-1; size: NA; V: TRBV2; D: NA; CDR3: CASSESENRNEQFF; DNA: TGTGCCAGCAGTGAATCGGAAAATAGGAATGAGCAGTTCTTC
J: TRBJ1-2; size: NA; V: TRBV28; D: NA; CDR3: CASSLLGGINYGYTF; DNA: TGTGCCAGCAGTTTATTAGGGGGAATTAACTATGGCTACACCTTC
J: TRBJ1-1; size: NA; V: TRBV6-5; D: NA; CDR3: CASSLGGANTEAFF; DNA: TGTGCCAGCAGCTTGGGGGGGGCTAATACTGAAGCTTTCTTT